Presented here are 28 T cell receptor beta chains from one specimen sequenced in a study of shared clonotypes between healthy human individuals. CD8 cells regarded as naive lacked CD45RO, were positively chosen for CCR7, and omitted terminally differentiated effector memory CD45RA+ cells. Measured with immunoSEQ multiplex PCR; TCRdb has only the in-frame clones, and not every one. The data show around 580,000 clones, 98% seen once. The sample comprised naive CD8+ T cells sorted from blood. These receptor sequences come from a man in his thirties or forties in good health.

The chain's CDR3 is CASSASMGGQKYHEQFF. The CDR3 DNA follows: TGTGCCAGCAGCGCTTCCATGGGGGGACAGAAATATCATGAGCAGTTCTTC. The chain is built from TRBV9 and TRBJ2-1, with D perhaps TRBD1 (7 bases). Trimming stripped 3 bases from V and 8 bases from J, with 24 bases between. The CDR3 has 17 residues. The germline V gene encodes CDR1 SGDLS and CDR2 YYNGEE.

The chain has TRBV2 and TRBJ1-2, with 9 bases fitting TRBD1. J lost 5 bases, V lost 5 bases, and 12 bases had no gene match. The length of the CDR3 is 16 residues. Germline V gene sequence: CDR1 SNHLY, CDR2 FYNNEI. In nucleotides, the CDR3 is TGTGCCAGCAGTAAAACGCACAGGGGGCTTGAATATGGCTACACCTTC. Protein product: CASSKTHRGLEYGYTF.

The gene calls are TRBV5-1 and TRBJ1-2; 7 bases map to TRBD1. After removal of 5 bases from V and 4 bases from J, the junction contained 11 bases not matched to a gene. Germline CDR1 reads SGHRS; CDR2 reads YFSETQ. There are 15 residues in the CDR3. This CDR3 is CASRESGTEFYGYTF. Here the CDR3 DNA reads TGCGCCAGCAGGGAATCCGGGACAGAGTTCTATGGCTACACCTTC. The full variable domain, completed using reference TRBV5-1 and TRBJ1-2, is KAGVTQTPRYLIKTRGQQVTLSCSPISGHRSVSWYQQTPGQGLQFLFEYFSETQRNKGNFPGRFSGRQFSNSRSEMNVSTLELGDSALYLCASRESGTEFYGYTFGSGTRLTVV.

The J gene is TRBJ2-7, the V gene TRBV15, with D possibly being TRBD2 (6 bases). V dropped 1 base and J dropped 3 bases, with 13 bases sitting between them. The germline CDR1 and CDR2 sequences are LNHNV and YYDKDF (reference sequence). The length of the CDR3 is 15 residues. For the CDR3, the DNA is TGTGCCACCAGCAGAGGGGACTCTTTCAACTACGAGCAGTACTTC. Translation gives CATSRGDSFNYEQYF.

This chain joins TRBV5-4 and TRBJ2-5; D uncertain. CDR1 and CDR2 from the germline V gene are SGHNT and YYREEE (reference sequence). The germline V and J ends were trimmed by 2 bases and 5 bases, with 4 bases remaining between them. The CDR3 runs 11 residues. CDR3 in amino acids: CASSLSETQYF. For the CDR3, the DNA is TGTGCCAGCAGCTTAAGTGAGACCCAGTACTTC.

The chain joins TRBV9 to TRBJ2-3; D is perhaps TRBD1 (5 bases). V shed 0 bases and J shed 3 bases, with 11 bases lying between them. There are 15 residues in the CDR3. Germline CDR1 reads SGDLS; CDR2 reads YYNGEE. The CDR3 sequence: CASSVEVRATDTQYF. CDR3 nucleotide sequence: TGTGCCAGCAGCGTAGAAGTCAGGGCAACAGATACGCAGTATTTT.

The gene calls are TRBV6-1 and TRBJ2-7, with D hard to call. The length of the CDR3 is 15 residues. From germline, CDR1 is MNHNS and CDR2 SASEGT. The V gene lost 1 base and the J gene lost 3 bases, with 13 bases spanning the gap. CDR3 sequence (DNA): TGTGCCAGCAGTGAAGGGCGCGGTTCAGGCTACGAGCAGTACTTC. Its translation: CASSEGRGSGYEQYF.

V is TRBV7-9 and J is TRBJ2-7; unclear D gene. Germline V gene lookup returns CDR1 SEHNR and CDR2 FQNEAQ (reference sequence). The V and J ends lost 3 bases and 5 bases respectively, with 14 bases between them. The CDR3 has 14 amino acids. The CDR3, as DNA: TGTGCCAGCAGCTTGGAGCTATCGGCCGACGAGCAGTACTTC. As protein: CASSLELSADEQYF. The variable domain in full, completed from reference TRBV7-9 and TRBJ2-7, reads DTGVSQNPRHKITKRGQNVTFRCDPISEHNRLYWYRQTLGQGPEFLTYFQNEAQLEKSRLLSDRFSAERPKGSFSTLEIQRTEQGDSAMYLCASSLELSADEQYFGPGTRLTVT.

This clone was counted a single time. V and J are TRBV9 and TRBJ2-2, with 9 bases matching TRBD2. Germline CDR1 reads SGDLS; CDR2 reads YYNGEE. This CDR3 has 16 amino acids. J lost 3 bases, V lost 0 bases, and 3 bases had no gene match. The CDR3 reads CASSVGLADYTGELFF. CDR3 bases: TGTGCCAGCAGCGTAGGACTAGCGGACTACACCGGGGAGCTGTTTTTT.

This clone was seen a single time. This sequence joins TRBV29-1 and TRBJ1-2; D remains unclear. The V end lost 4 bases, the J end lost 2 bases, and 8 bases lay between the germline ends. The length of the CDR3 is 12 residues. Germline assignment: CDR1 SQVTM and CDR2 ANQGSEA. CDR3 nucleotides: TGCAGCGTTGTAGGTCAGAACTATGGCTACACCTTC. Encoded protein: CSVVGQNYGYTF.

This clone was observed a single time. V gene TRBV2 combines with J gene TRBJ2-7, with 9 bases lining up with TRBD1. This CDR3 is 14 amino acids long. Trimming cost V 5 bases and J 6 bases; bases outside gene matches: 8. Germline V gene sequence: CDR1 SNHLY, CDR2 FYNNEI. The CDR3 is CASSNPGQGTEQYF. The CDR3 bases are TGTGCCAGCAGTAATCCGGGACAGGGTACCGAGCAGTACTTC.

The chain employs TRBV27 and TRBJ2-1; 10 nucleotides line up with TRBD2. V dropped 3 bases and J dropped 3; count of bases not matched to a gene: 11. This CDR3 is built from 18 residues. Germline V CDR1 and CDR2: MNHEY, SMNVEV (reference sequence). The CDR3 DNA sequence: TGTGCCAGCAGTTTTATATTAGCGGGAGGTTCCATCTACAATGAGCAGTTCTTC. Translating it yields CASSFILAGGSIYNEQFF.

A word on this clone: The junction departs from the called germline gene at one end, perhaps through a read error. The chain couples TRBV20-1 to TRBJ2-1, with D unclear. The CDR3 runs 9 residues. The germline V gene encodes CDR1 DFQATT and CDR2 SNEGSKA (reference sequence). The DNA for the CDR3 is TGCAGTGCCAAACACGACGGGCTCTTC. Protein sequence: CSAKHDGLF.

The J gene is TRBJ2-7, the V gene TRBV5-4, with 10 positions matching TRBD1. The germline V gene has CDR1 SGHNT and CDR2 YYREEE (reference sequence). The CDR3 runs to 13 residues. V trimming: 4 bases; J trimming: 5 bases; junction bases outside the gene matches: 3. CDR3 loop: CASSGGTGDEQYF. The CDR3 region has the DNA TGTGCCAGCAGCGGGGGGACAGGGGACGAGCAGTACTTC.

The genes are TRBV9 and TRBJ2-7; D is tentatively TRBD1 or TRBD2 (5 bases each). Germline values: CDR1 SGDLS, CDR2 YYNGEE. V was clipped by 1 base and J by 5 bases, with 13 bases between them. The CDR3 runs 14 residues. The CDR3 region is CASSVTGLIDEQYF. In DNA form, the CDR3 reads TGTGCCAGCAGCGTAACAGGACTTATCGACGAGCAGTACTTC.

The chain links TRBV4-3 to TRBJ2-7, with D possibly matching TRBD2 (5 bases). CDR1 is LGHNA and CDR2 is YSLEER in the germline V gene. The CDR3 consists of 15 residues. V lost 1 base, J lost 7 bases, and 17 bases lay in between. Here the CDR3 DNA reads TGCGCCAGCAGCCAAGGGACCCCCCCAGCGGATGAGCAGTACTTC. As protein: CASSQGTPPADEQYF.

This clone has just one count. The V gene is TRBV4-1, the J gene TRBJ1-5; perhaps TRBD1 as D (5 bases). Trimming shortened V by 6 bases and J by 4 bases, and 13 bases separated the two germline ends. The CDR3 sequence is 14 residues long. From germline, CDR1 is MGHRA and CDR2 YSYEKL. The CDR3 here is CASRGPGRNQPQHF. CDR3 coding DNA: TGCGCCAGCAGAGGGCCAGGGAGAAATCAGCCCCAGCATTTT.

This clone was recorded once. The chain carries TRBV5-4 and TRBJ2-1; the match to TRBD2 covers 11 bases. V shed 4 bases, J shed 4 bases, and the junction held 4 bases outside the gene matches. This CDR3 comprises 15 residues. Germline V gene data show CDR1 as SGHNT and CDR2 as YYREEE (reference sequence). The DNA for the CDR3 is TGTGCCAGCAGCATCGGGACTAGCGGATACAATGAGCAGTTCTTC. This encodes CASSIGTSGYNEQFF.

This chain links TRBV6-6 with TRBJ2-7, with 9 bases identical to TRBD1. The ends lost 7 bases at V and 1 base at J; junction bases unmatched: 8. CDR1 is MNHNY and CDR2 is SVGAGI in the germline V gene (reference sequence). The length of the CDR3 is 15 residues. The CDR3 is CASTPRDRGSYEQYF. CDR3 bases: TGTGCCAGCACCCCGAGAGACAGGGGGTCCTACGAGCAGTACTTC.

This clone was counted once. The chain combines TRBV18 with TRBJ2-2, with no clear D. Germline V CDR1 and CDR2: KGHSH, LQKENI. This CDR3 contains 15 residues. V lost 4 bases to trimming and J lost 3 bases, with 12 bases between them. For the CDR3, the DNA is TGTGCCAGCTCACGCACAAGGGATTACACCGGGGAGCTGTTTTTT. Protein sequence: CASSRTRDYTGELFF.

The rearrangement uses TRBV19 and TRBJ2-7, with 7 nucleotides matching TRBD1. The V gene's germline CDR1 is LNHDA and CDR2 SQIVND (reference sequence). J gave up 0 bases and V 5 bases, and 7 bases lay outside the gene matches. The CDR3 has 15 residues. Written as DNA, the CDR3 is TGTGCCAGTAGTTATCGACAGGGTGGCTCCTACGAGCAGTACTTC. This translates into CASSYRQGGSYEQYF.

The chain joins TRBV4-3 to TRBJ2-7; no clear D. V dropped 0 bases and J dropped 6 bases, with 12 bases sitting between them. Germline V gene data show CDR1 as LGHNA and CDR2 as YSLEER. CDR3 size: 14 residues. The CDR3 sequence is CASSQDSGSSEQYF. CDR3 coding DNA: TGCGCCAGCAGCCAAGACTCCGGCTCAAGCGAGCAGTACTTC.

The chain is built from TRBV7-9 and TRBJ2-3; D ambiguous. Germline values: CDR1 SEHNR, CDR2 FQNEAQ (reference sequence). V lost 6 bases and J 4 bases, leaving 11 bases between the germline ends. The CDR3 extends over 13 amino acids. CDR3: CASRSRSADTQYF. The CDR3 DNA reads TGTGCCAGCAGGAGCAGGTCCGCAGATACGCAGTATTTT.

The gene calls are TRBV11-2 and TRBJ2-7; D is perhaps TRBD1 or TRBD2 (5 bases each). Between the trimmed V and J ends, which lost 0 bases and 2 bases, there was a span of 20 bases. Per germline, CDR1 SGHAT and CDR2 FQNNGV. The CDR3 extends over 18 amino acids. The CDR3 DNA reads as TGTGCCAGCAGCTTAGACGGTCTGGGACCGGACATAACCTACGAGCAGTACTTC. It codes for CASSLDGLGPDITYEQYF.

As concerns this clone: The identical CDR3 is also encoded by other nucleotide sequences in the sample. The V call is TRBV7-9, the J call TRBJ2-7; D might be TRBD2 (6 bases). Germline V gene sequence: CDR1 SEHNR, CDR2 FQNEAQ (reference sequence). The CDR3 has 14 residues. The V and J ends lost 3 bases and 2 bases respectively, with 11 bases between them. The CDR3 loop is CASSFGLTPYEQYF. The CDR3 region has the DNA TGTGCCAGCAGCTTTGGACTAACACCCTACGAGCAGTACTTC.

The V call is TRBV19, the J call TRBJ1-1; weak D call: TRBD1 (5 bases). This CDR3 has 15 amino acids. V lost 3 bases and J 0 bases, leaving 11 bases between the germline ends. Germline CDR1 is LNHDA and CDR2 is SQIVND (reference sequence). Written as DNA, the CDR3 is TGTGCCAGTAGTATCTTGGGGCCTATGAACACTGAAGCTTTCTTT. Amino acid sequence: CASSILGPMNTEAFF.

J is TRBJ2-1 and V is TRBV5-1, with TRBD1 matching over 7 bases. The CDR3 has 19 residues. The germline V gene encodes CDR1 SGHRS and CDR2 YFSETQ. With 0 bases clipped from V and 0 bases from J, the junction kept 12 bases outside the gene matches. CDR3 DNA sequence: TGCGCCAGCAGCTTGGCCGAGGGACAGCCCCCGAGCTCCTACAATGAGCAGTTCTTC. Its translation: CASSLAEGQPPSSYNEQFF.

Of note for this clone: Distinct nucleotide sequences in the sample also encode this CDR3. The chain links TRBV13 to TRBJ2-3; no clear D gene. V lost 2 bases, J lost 0 bases, and 0 bases lay in between. The germline V gene has CDR1 PRHDT and CDR2 FYEKMQ (reference sequence). CDR3 size: 12 residues. CDR3 coding DNA: TGTGCCAGCAGCTTAAGCACAGATACGCAGTATTTT. This gives the protein CASSLSTDTQYF.